This T cell receptor (beta chain) derives from a study of T-cell reconstitution after alpha-beta-depleted transplantation in children. CDR1 is MNHNS, CDR2 SASEGT, per germline. This CDR3 spans 12 amino acids. Deletions cut 4 bases from V and 7 bases from J, with 10 bases between. Unique molecular identifiers were used in preparing the TCRbeta library. TCRdb recomputed calls from the PCR reads with MiXCR, one row per CDR3 protein. The sample gives hundreds of thousands of distinct CDR3 sequences, around 16% of which show up once; 1.1% is in the top ten. The receptor's source is a human donor who donated a stem cell graft to a child with acute myeloid leukemia. Specimen: PBMCs from the stem cell graft donor, collected from the stem cell graft. The chain has TRBV6-1 and TRBJ1-1; no firm D call. CDR3: CASSAESGEAFF. Written as DNA, the CDR3 is TGTGCCAGCAGTGCCGAAAGTGGTGAAGCTTTCTTT.